The present T cell receptor beta chain was sequenced within a study of blood T cell repertoires in COVID-19. Study as a whole: Samples came from the United States, Italy and Spain, spanning acute and convalescent COVID-19.

Under the authors' procedure: Estimated nucleated cell counts came from reference gene primer amplification. Profiling relied on immunoSEQ multiplex PCR, and the TCRdb table lists in-frame clones only, not all of them. V, J and clone size are those of that table, while D and trimming were read from the DNA. The data contain about 100,000 clones, approximately 91% of them singletons. Germline V gene lookup returns CDR1 SGDLS and CDR2 YYNGEE. V shed 3 bases and J 7 bases; nucleotides not matched to a gene: 9. The CDR3 runs to 14 residues. The rearrangement joins TRBV9 to TRBJ1-1; the match to TRBD1 covers 7 bases. Sequencing was carried out using peripheral blood. The receptor was isolated from a man aged 50 or older with active COVID-19. CDR3 sequence (DNA): TGTGCCAGCAGCGCGTACAGGGGTCTGGGTGAAGCTTTCTTT. Translation: CASSAYRGLGEAFF.